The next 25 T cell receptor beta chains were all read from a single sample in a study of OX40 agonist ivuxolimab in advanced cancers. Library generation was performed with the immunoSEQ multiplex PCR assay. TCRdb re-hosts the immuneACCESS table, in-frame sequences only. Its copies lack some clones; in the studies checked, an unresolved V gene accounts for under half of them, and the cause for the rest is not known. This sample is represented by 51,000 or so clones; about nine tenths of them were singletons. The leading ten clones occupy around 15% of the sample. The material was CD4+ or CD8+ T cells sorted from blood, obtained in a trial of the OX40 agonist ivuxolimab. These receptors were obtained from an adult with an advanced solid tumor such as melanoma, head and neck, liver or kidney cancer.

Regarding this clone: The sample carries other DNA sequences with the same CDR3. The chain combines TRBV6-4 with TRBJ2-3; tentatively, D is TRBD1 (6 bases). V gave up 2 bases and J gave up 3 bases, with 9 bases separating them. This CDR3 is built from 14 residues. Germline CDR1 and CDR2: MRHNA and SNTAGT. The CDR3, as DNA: TGTGCCAGCAGTGACGGGGGCGCGACAGATACGCAGTATTTT. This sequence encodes CASSDGGATDTQYF.

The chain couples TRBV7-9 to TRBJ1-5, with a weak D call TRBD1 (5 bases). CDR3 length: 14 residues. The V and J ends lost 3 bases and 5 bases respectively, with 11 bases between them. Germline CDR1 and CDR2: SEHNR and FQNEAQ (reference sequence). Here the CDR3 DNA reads TGTGCCAGCAGCTTGGGGGGAGCCGATCAGCCCCAGCATTTT. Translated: CASSLGGADQPQHF.

CDR3 loop: CASSLGGGTEAFF. The CDR3 DNA sequence: TGCGCCAGCAGCCTCGGAGGGGGCACTGAAGCTTTCTTT. The chain uses TRBV4-1 and TRBJ1-1, with a tentative D call TRBD1 (6 bases). The CDR3 runs 13 residues. Trimming pared 4 bases from V and 4 bases from J, leaving 10 bases between. Germline loops: CDR1 MGHRA, CDR2 YSYEKL.

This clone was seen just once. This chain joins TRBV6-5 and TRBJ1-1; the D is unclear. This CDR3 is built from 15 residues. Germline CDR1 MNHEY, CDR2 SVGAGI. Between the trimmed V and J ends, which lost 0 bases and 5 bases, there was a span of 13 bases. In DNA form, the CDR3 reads TGTGCCAGCAGTTACTCGTCAGCCCCTGGGACTGAAGCTTTCTTT. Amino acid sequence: CASSYSSAPGTEAFF.

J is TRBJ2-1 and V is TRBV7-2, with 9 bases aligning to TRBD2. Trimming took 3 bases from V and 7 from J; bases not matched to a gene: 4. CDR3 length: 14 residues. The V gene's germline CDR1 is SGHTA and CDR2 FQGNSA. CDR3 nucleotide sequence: TGTGCCAGCAGCTTCGGCGGGGGGGCTAATGAGCAGTTCTTC. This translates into CASSFGGGANEQFF.

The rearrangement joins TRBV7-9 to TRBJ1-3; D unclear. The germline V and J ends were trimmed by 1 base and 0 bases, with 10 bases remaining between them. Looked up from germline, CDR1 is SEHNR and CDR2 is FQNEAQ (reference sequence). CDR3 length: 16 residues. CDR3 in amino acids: CASSLVPTVSGNTIYF. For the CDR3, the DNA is TGTGCCAGCAGCTTAGTCCCAACAGTCTCTGGAAACACCATATATTTT.

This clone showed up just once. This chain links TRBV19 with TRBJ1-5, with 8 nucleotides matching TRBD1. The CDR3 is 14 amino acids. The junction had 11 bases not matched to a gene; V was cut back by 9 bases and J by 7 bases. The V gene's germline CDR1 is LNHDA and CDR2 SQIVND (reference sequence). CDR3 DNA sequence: TGTGCCAGCCAATTATTCAGGGGGCGACAGCCCCAGCATTTT. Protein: CASQLFRGRQPQHF.

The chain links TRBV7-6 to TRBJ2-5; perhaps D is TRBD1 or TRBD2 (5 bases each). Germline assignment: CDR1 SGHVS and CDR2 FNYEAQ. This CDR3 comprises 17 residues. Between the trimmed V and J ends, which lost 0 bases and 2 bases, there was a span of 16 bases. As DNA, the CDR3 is TGTGCCAGCAGCTTAGCCGGGGTGAGGGGCGGACAAGAGACCCAGTACTTC. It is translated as CASSLAGVRGGQETQYF.

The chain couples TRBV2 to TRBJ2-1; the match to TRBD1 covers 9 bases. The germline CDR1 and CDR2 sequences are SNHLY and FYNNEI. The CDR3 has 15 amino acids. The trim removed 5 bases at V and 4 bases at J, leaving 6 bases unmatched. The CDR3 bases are TGTGCCAGCAGTACGGGACAGGGTATTTACAATGAGCAGTTCTTC. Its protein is CASSTGQGIYNEQFF.

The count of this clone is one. DNA for the CDR3: TGTGCCAGCAGTCGACAGGGTGGAGGGGGGGAGCTGTTTTTT. This codes for CASSRQGGGGELFF. The chain couples TRBV6-5 to TRBJ2-2; D perhaps matches TRBD1 (7 bases). Trimming took off 5 bases at V and 8 bases at J, with 15 bases between the two ends. CDR1 and CDR2 (germline): MNHEY, SVGAGI. This CDR3 has 14 residues.

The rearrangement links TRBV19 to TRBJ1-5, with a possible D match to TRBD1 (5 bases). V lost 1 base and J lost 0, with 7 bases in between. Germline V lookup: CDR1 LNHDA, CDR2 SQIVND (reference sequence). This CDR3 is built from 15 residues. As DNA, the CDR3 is TGTGCCAGTAGTATAGCACAGGTTAGCAATCAGCCCCAGCATTTT. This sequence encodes CASSIAQVSNQPQHF.

The CDR3 region has the DNA TGCGCCAGCAGCCGAAGCTCTGGGGCCAACGTCCTGACTTTC. Protein sequence: CASSRSSGANVLTF. The chain combines TRBV4-3 with TRBJ2-6; D is unresolved. The CDR3 is 14 amino acids. Trimming removed 4 bases at V and 0 bases at J, with 4 bases between. Germline V gene sequence: CDR1 LGHNA, CDR2 YSLEER.

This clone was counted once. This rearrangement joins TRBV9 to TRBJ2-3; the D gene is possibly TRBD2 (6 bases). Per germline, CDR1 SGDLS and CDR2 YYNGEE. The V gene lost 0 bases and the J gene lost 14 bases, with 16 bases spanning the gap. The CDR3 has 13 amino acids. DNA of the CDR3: TGTGCCAGCAGCGTAGGGGGCGGGGTGGGGATGTATTTT. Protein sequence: CASSVGGGVGMYF.

The CDR3 DNA is TGTGCCAGCAGGACGCTACCCGATGGCTACACCTTC. As protein: CASRTLPDGYTF. V usage is TRBV27 and J usage is TRBJ1-2; D is unresolved. Germline V gene lookup returns CDR1 MNHEY and CDR2 SMNVEV (reference sequence). V was trimmed by 6 bases and J by 6 bases, leaving 11 bases between them. The CDR3 contains 12 residues.

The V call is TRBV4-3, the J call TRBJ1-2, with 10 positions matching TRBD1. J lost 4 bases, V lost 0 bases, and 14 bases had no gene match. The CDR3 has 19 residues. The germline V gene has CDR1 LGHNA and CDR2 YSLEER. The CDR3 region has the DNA TGCGCCAGCAGCCAAGATGAGAGGGGACAGGGGTCCCCTCTCTATGGCTACACCTTC. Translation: CASSQDERGQGSPLYGYTF.

The CDR3 region has the DNA TGCGCCAGCAGCTCGGGACTGGGCTACAATGAGCAGTTCTTC. Its translation is CASSSGLGYNEQFF. J is TRBJ2-1 and V is TRBV4-1; weak D call: TRBD2 (6 bases). This CDR3 contains 14 residues. V lost 5 bases, J lost 3 bases, and 11 bases lay in between. Germline V gene sequence: CDR1 MGHRA, CDR2 YSYEKL.

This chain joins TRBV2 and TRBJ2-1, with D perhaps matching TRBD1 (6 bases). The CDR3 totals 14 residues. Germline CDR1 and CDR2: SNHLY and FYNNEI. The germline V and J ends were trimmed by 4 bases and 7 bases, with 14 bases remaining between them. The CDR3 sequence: CASSGRLGGNEQFF. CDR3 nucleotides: TGTGCCAGCAGTGGTCGCCTAGGGGGTAATGAGCAGTTCTTC.

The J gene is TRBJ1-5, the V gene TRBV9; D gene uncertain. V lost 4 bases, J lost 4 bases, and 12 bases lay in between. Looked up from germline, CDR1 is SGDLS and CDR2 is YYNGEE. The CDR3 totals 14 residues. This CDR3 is CASSLGSINQPQHF. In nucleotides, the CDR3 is TGTGCCAGCAGCTTAGGGTCCATAAATCAGCCCCAGCATTTT.

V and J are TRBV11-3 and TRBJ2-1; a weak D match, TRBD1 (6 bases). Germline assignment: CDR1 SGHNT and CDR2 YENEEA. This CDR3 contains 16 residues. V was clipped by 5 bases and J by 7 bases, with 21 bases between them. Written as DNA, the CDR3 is TGTGCCAGCAGCCTCCAAGGGGGACCTCCCTTAAATGAGCAGTTCTTC. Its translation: CASSLQGGPPLNEQFF.

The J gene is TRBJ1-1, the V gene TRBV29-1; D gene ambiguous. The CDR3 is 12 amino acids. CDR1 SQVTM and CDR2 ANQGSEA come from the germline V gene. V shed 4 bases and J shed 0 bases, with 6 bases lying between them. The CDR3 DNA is TGCAGCGTTGGGCGGTTGAACACTGAAGCTTTCTTT. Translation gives CSVGRLNTEAFF.

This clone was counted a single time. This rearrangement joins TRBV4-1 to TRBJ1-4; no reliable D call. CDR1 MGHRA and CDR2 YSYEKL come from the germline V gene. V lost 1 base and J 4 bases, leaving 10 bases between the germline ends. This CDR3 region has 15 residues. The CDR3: CASSQVVLVNEKLFF. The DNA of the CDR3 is TGCGCCAGCAGCCAAGTCGTCCTTGTTAATGAAAAACTGTTTTTT.

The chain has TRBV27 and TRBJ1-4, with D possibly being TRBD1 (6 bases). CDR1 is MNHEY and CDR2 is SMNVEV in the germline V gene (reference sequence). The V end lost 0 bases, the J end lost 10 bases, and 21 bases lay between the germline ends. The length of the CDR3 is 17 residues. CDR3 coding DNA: TGTGCCAGCAGTTTATCGTCGGGGGATGGGGGCCTGGGAAAACTGTTTTTT. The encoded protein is CASSLSSGDGGLGKLFF. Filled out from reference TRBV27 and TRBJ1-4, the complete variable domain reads EAQVTQNPRYLITVTGKKLTVTCSQNMNHEYMSWYRQDPGLGLRQIYYSMNVEVTDKGDVPEGYKVSRKEKRNFPLILESPSPNQTSLYFCASSLSSGDGGLGKLFFGSGTQLSVL.

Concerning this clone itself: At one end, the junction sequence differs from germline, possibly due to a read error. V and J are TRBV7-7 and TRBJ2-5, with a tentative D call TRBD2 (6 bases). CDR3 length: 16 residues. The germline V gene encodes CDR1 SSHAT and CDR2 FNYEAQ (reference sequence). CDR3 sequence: CASSFERQGGQETQYF. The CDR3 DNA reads TGTGCTAGCAGCTTTGAGCGGCAGGGAGGACAAGAGACCCAGTACTTC.

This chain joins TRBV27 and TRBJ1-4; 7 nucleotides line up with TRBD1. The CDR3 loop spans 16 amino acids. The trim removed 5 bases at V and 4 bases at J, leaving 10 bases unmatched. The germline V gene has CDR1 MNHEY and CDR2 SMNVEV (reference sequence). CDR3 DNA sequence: TGTGCCAGCAGTCCCCTACCGGGACAGAGTAATGAAAAACTGTTTTTT. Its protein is CASSPLPGQSNEKLFF.

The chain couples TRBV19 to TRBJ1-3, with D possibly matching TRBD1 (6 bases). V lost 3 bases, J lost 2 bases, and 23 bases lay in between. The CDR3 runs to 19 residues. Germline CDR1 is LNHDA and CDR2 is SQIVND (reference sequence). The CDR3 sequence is CASSMAQPDRMTAGNTIYF. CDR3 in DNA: TGTGCCAGTAGTATGGCACAGCCCGACAGGATGACGGCTGGAAACACCATATATTTT. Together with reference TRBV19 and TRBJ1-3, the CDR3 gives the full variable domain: DGGITQSPKYLFRKEGQNVTLSCEQNLNHDAMYWYRQDPGQGLRLIYYSQIVNDFQKGDIAEGYSVSREKKESFPLTVTSAQKNPTAFYLCASSMAQPDRMTAGNTIYFGEGSWLTVV.